The 6 T cell receptor beta chains below were found in one sample sequenced in a study of identical twins. In TCRdb, the 5' RACE reads were re-called with MiXCR into one record per CDR3 protein. Here the sample spans over 600,000 distinct CDR3 sequences, approximately 21% being singletons. This same sample was also taken into another study, of T cells expressing NK-cell markers.

Source material: PBMCs. Receptors originate from a woman aged 18 to 35 in good health.

This clonotype has just a few counts. DNA for the CDR3: TGCGCCAGCAGCCAAGTATGGGGAGGTGGCTACACCTTC. Its translation is CASSQVWGGGYTF. The chain joins TRBV4-1 to TRBJ1-2; no firm D call. V shed 1 base and J shed 7 bases, with 10 bases lying between them. CDR3 length: 13 residues. The germline CDR1 and CDR2 sequences are MGHRA and YSYEKL.

This chain links TRBV18 with TRBJ2-1; unclear D gene. There are 12 residues in the CDR3. Between the trimmed V and J ends, which lost 3 bases and 15 bases, there was a span of 15 bases. Germline V CDR1 and CDR2: KGHSH, LQKENI. In nucleotides, the CDR3 is TGTGCCAGCTCACCCTCGGCGTACCGCTGGTTCTTC. This translates into CASSPSAYRWFF.

The chain links TRBV27 to TRBJ1-1; unclear D gene. The CDR3 extends over 14 amino acids. From germline, CDR1 is MNHEY and CDR2 SMNVEV (reference sequence). Trimming pared 5 bases from V and 1 base from J, leaving 11 bases between. The CDR3 DNA sequence: TGTGCCAGCAGTCCCCTGATCCAGAACACTGAAGCTTTCTTT. It is translated as CASSPLIQNTEAFF.

V usage is TRBV11-2 and J usage is TRBJ2-4, with D uncertain. The CDR3 contains 14 residues. The germline gives CDR1 SGHAT, CDR2 FQNNGV. The V end lost 3 bases, the J end lost 0 bases, and 6 bases lay between the germline ends. The CDR3 DNA is TGTGCCAGCAGCTTCTACCTAGCCAAAAACATTCAGTACTTC. Encoded protein: CASSFYLAKNIQYF.

The chain joins TRBV27 to TRBJ1-2, with D unclear. Germline CDR1 MNHEY, CDR2 SMNVEV (reference sequence). The CDR3 contains 13 residues. The V end lost 5 bases, the J end lost 4 bases, and 11 bases lay between the germline ends. The CDR3 loop reads CASSPQSTYGYTF. Written as DNA, the CDR3 is TGTGCCAGCAGTCCCCAGAGTACCTATGGCTACACCTTC.

The chain recombines TRBV5-1 with TRBJ2-5, with TRBD2 matching 9 bases. Germline V gene data show CDR1 as SGHRS and CDR2 as YFSETQ. The CDR3 consists of 14 residues. J lost 0 bases, V lost 6 bases, and 3 bases had no gene match. CDR3 in DNA: TGCGCCAGCAATGGCGGGGGGGACCAAGAGACCCAGTACTTC. This translates into CASNGGGDQETQYF.